The 21 T cell receptor beta chains listed next were all sequenced from one sample in a study of shared clonotypes between healthy human individuals. Sequencing used immunoSEQ multiplex PCR; TCRdb keeps in-frame clones, though not all of them. The sample includes 98,000 or so clones, 68% of them seen just once. Sequencing input: memory CD8+ T cells sorted from blood. Subset meaning: CD45RO+ cells pooled with CCR7-negative TemRA cells. These TCRs come from a woman aged 25 to 39 in good health.

V gene TRBV5-8 combines with J gene TRBJ2-1, with 9 bases matching TRBD1. Germline V lookup: CDR1 SGHTS, CDR2 YDEGEE. The V gene end was trimmed by 3 bases and the J gene end by 3 bases; junction bases not matched to a gene: 4. The CDR3 consists of 15 residues. CDR3 in DNA: TGTGCCAGCAGCTCCGGGACAGGGAGCTACAATGAGCAGTTCTTC. Its protein is CASSSGTGSYNEQFF.

This clone was detected many times. V gene TRBV7-8 combines with J gene TRBJ1-5; TRBD1 matches 7 bases. V gave up 5 bases and J gave up 2 bases; unmatched junction bases: 9. Per the germline V gene, CDR1 is SGHVS and CDR2 is FQNEAQ. CDR3 length: 16 amino acids. For the CDR3, the DNA is TGTGCCAGCAGCGCCTCGACAGGGTCAGGCAATCAGCCCCAGCATTTT. It specifies CASSASTGSGNQPQHF.

On this clone: The same CDR3 also results from other DNA sequences found in this sample. The chain is built from TRBV6-5 and TRBJ1-2, with D possibly being TRBD1 (5 bases). The CDR3 runs to 13 residues. The germline gives CDR1 MNHEY, CDR2 SVGAGI. Trimming cost V 5 bases and J 5 bases, with 12 bases left between them. The CDR3 loop is CASSLTGTYGYTF. DNA of the CDR3: TGTGCCAGCAGTCTGACCGGGACTTATGGCTACACCTTC.

V usage is TRBV10-3 and J usage is TRBJ1-4, with 8 bases lining up with TRBD1. The CDR3 contains 15 residues. After removal of 4 bases from V and 5 bases from J, the junction contained 6 bases not matched to a gene. CDR1 is ENHRY and CDR2 is SYGVKD in the germline V gene. This CDR3 is CAISAMTGANEKLFF. As DNA, the CDR3 is TGTGCCATCAGTGCGATGACAGGGGCGAATGAAAAACTGTTTTTT.

Points on this clone: The same CDR3 is also encoded by other DNA sequences in this sample. The chain links TRBV7-6 to TRBJ2-2; TRBD1 matches at 8 bases. Germline CDR1 is SGHVS and CDR2 is FNYEAQ. The V gene end was trimmed by 5 bases and the J gene end by 4 bases; junction bases not matched to a gene: 6. This CDR3 is 15 amino acids long. The CDR3 nucleotides read TGTGCCAGCAGCCCCGGACAGGGCGGCACCGGGGAGCTGTTTTTT. Protein product: CASSPGQGGTGELFF.

V gene TRBV7-3 combines with J gene TRBJ2-5; 8 nucleotides align to TRBD2. Germline values: CDR1 SGHTA, CDR2 FQGTGA. V gave up 2 bases and J gave up 5 bases; unmatched junction bases: 7. The CDR3 consists of 15 residues. CDR3 nucleotides: TGTGCCAGCAGCTTAGGGTTAGCGGGAAGTGAGACCCAGTACTTC. As protein: CASSLGLAGSETQYF.

The gene calls are TRBV27 and TRBJ1-4; 7 positions match TRBD1. The V and J ends lost 6 bases and 5 bases, in that order; junction bases with no gene match: 9. Germline V gene data show CDR1 as MNHEY and CDR2 as SMNVEV (reference sequence). There are 15 residues in the CDR3. The CDR3 bases are TGTGCCAGCAGCGGAAGACAGGGCATAAATGAAAAACTGTTTTTT. It is translated as CASSGRQGINEKLFF. The variable domain in full, completed from reference TRBV27 and TRBJ1-4, reads EAQVTQNPRYLITVTGKKLTVTCSQNMNHEYMSWYRQDPGLGLRQIYYSMNVEVTDKGDVPEGYKVSRKEKRNFPLILESPSPNQTSLYFCASSGRQGINEKLFFGSGTQLSVL.

The chain uses TRBV7-2 and TRBJ2-1; D ambiguous. CDR3 length: 14 residues. With 1 base removed from V and 0 bases from J, the gap between germline ends came to 4 bases. Germline V gives CDR1 SGHTA, CDR2 FQGNSA. CDR3 nucleotide sequence: TGTGCCAGCAGCTTAGTCCTCTCCTACAATGAGCAGTTCTTC. Translated, it gives CASSLVLSYNEQFF. Based on the CDR3 plus reference TRBV7-2 and TRBJ2-1, the full variable domain is GAGVSQSPSNKVTEKGKDVELRCDPISGHTALYWYRQSLGQGLEFLIYFQGNSAPDKSGLPSDRFSAERTGGSVSTLTIQRTQQEDSAVYLCASSLVLSYNEQFFGPGTRLTVL.

The V call is TRBV28, the J call TRBJ2-1, with 10 bases matching TRBD2. V gave up 6 bases and J gave up 0 bases; unmatched junction bases: 8. The CDR3 runs to 17 residues. Per the germline V gene, CDR1 is MDHEN and CDR2 is SYDVKM. The CDR3, as DNA: TGTGCCAGCAGCTCTCAAAGCGGGAGGGGCTCCTACAATGAGCAGTTCTTC. Translating it yields CASSSQSGRGSYNEQFF.

The chain combines TRBV6-1 with TRBJ2-7; D unresolved. Germline V gene lookup returns CDR1 MNHNS and CDR2 SASEGT. The CDR3 is 13 amino acids. The V and J ends lost 0 bases and 3 bases respectively, with 6 bases between them. The CDR3 loop is CASSEAWSYEQYF. The CDR3 bases are TGTGCCAGCAGTGAAGCATGGAGCTACGAGCAGTACTTC.

This rearrangement joins TRBV28 to TRBJ2-7, with 7 bases matching TRBD1. Germline trimming cut 2 bases from V and 2 bases from J; bases unmatched to any gene: 3. The CDR3 is 14 residues long. CDR1 and CDR2 (germline): MDHEN, SYDVKM. CDR3 bases: TGTGCCAGCAGTTTAACCGGGACAGCCTACGAGCAGTACTTC. This encodes CASSLTGTAYEQYF.

J is TRBJ2-3 and V is TRBV7-2; TRBD2 agrees at 7 bases. Germline values: CDR1 SGHTA, CDR2 FQGNSA. V lost 3 bases, J lost 5 bases, and 11 bases stayed unmatched. This CDR3 is built from 16 residues. Written as DNA, the CDR3 is TGTGCCAGCAGCTTTTGGGGGGAGGGCCATGGAGATACGCAGTATTTT. Protein sequence: CASSFWGEGHGDTQYF.

This clone was recorded only once. Other DNA sequences in this sample translate to the same CDR3. The genes are TRBV7-8 and TRBJ1-5; 9 positions match TRBD1. J lost 7 bases, V lost 5 bases, and 9 bases had no gene match. CDR3 length: 15 residues. CDR1 and CDR2 (germline): SGHVS, FQNEAQ. The CDR3 DNA is TGTGCCAGCAGCCCACAGGGGGCTAGGACACAGCCCCAGCATTTT. Its translation is CASSPQGARTQPQHF.

About this clone itself: A much larger clone differs by one base, so this may be a read error. The chain couples TRBV7-6 to TRBJ2-6; D is possibly TRBD2 (5 bases). Trimming removed 5 bases at V and 1 base at J, with 18 bases between. Looked up from germline, CDR1 is SGHVS and CDR2 is FNYEAQ. The CDR3 is made up of 18 amino acids. The CDR3 loop reads CASSQNSHGESGANVLTF. The DNA for the CDR3 is TGTGCCAGCAGCCAAAACAGTCACGGGGAATCTGGGGCCAACGTCCTGACTTTC. The variable domain in full, completed from reference TRBV7-6 and TRBJ2-6, reads GAGVSQSPRYKVTKRGQDVALRCDPISGHVSLYWYRQALGQGPEFLTYFNYEAQQDKSGLPNDRFSAERPEGSISTLTIQRTEQRDSAMYRCASSQNSHGESGANVLTFGAGSRLTVL.

The chain employs TRBV2 and TRBJ2-5; D is possibly TRBD2 (6 bases). This CDR3 has 16 residues. Deletions cut 7 bases from V and 1 base from J, with 19 bases between. The V gene's germline CDR1 is SNHLY and CDR2 FYNNEI. The CDR3 loop is CASTTWRVWFQETQYF. As DNA, the CDR3 is TGTGCCAGCACCACCTGGAGGGTTTGGTTCCAAGAGACCCAGTACTTC.

The chain couples TRBV29-1 to TRBJ1-1; D unclear. The CDR3 sequence is 14 residues long. CDR1 SQVTM and CDR2 ANQGSEA come from the germline V gene. Between the trimmed V and J ends, which lost 3 bases and 3 bases, there was a span of 14 bases. The CDR3 here is CSVDLSSSHTEAFF. The CDR3 coding sequence is TGCAGCGTTGATTTAAGTTCCTCCCACACTGAAGCTTTCTTT.

In this sample, this clone turned up a few times. This chain links TRBV9 with TRBJ2-7; 9 nucleotides line up with TRBD2. V lost 1 base to trimming and J lost 6 bases; unmatched junction nucleotides: 5. From germline, CDR1 is SGDLS and CDR2 YYNGEE. There are 14 residues in the CDR3. The CDR3 bases are TGTGCCAGCAGCGTATCTAGCGGGATCGTCGAGCAGTACTTC. Its protein is CASSVSSGIVEQYF.

This chain joins TRBV9 and TRBJ1-4; D is unresolved. The CDR3 is 15 amino acids. The germline V and J ends were trimmed by 0 bases and 8 bases, with 14 bases remaining between them. The germline V gene has CDR1 SGDLS and CDR2 YYNGEE. The CDR3 region has the DNA TGTGCCAGCAGCGTAGGGGAATCAAGTGGGGAAAAACTGTTTTTT. This gives the protein CASSVGESSGEKLFF.

This clone was picked up a small number of times. DNA of the CDR3: TGTGCCAGCAGCAATCTAGCGGGGGGTCTCAATGAGCAGTTCTTC. Translating gives CASSNLAGGLNEQFF. The gene calls are TRBV28 and TRBJ2-1, with TRBD2 matching 11 bases. V shed 6 bases and J 6 bases; nucleotides not matched to a gene: 7. CDR3 size: 15 residues. The germline V gene encodes CDR1 MDHEN and CDR2 SYDVKM.

This clone came up many times. The V call is TRBV11-2, the J call TRBJ2-7; 11 bases map to TRBD2. CDR1 SGHAT and CDR2 FQNNGV come from the germline V gene. The CDR3 totals 18 residues. After removal of 1 base from V and 4 bases from J, the junction contained 12 bases not matched to a gene. The CDR3 DNA follows: TGTGCCAGCAGCTTAGGGGACTGGACTAGCGGGCCCGCATACGAGCAGTACTTC. Its protein is CASSLGDWTSGPAYEQYF.

This chain connects TRBV11-3 to TRBJ2-5; D possibly corresponds to TRBD2 (5 bases). V lost 4 bases, J lost 5 bases, and 14 bases lay in between. Germline-derived CDR1 and CDR2 are SGHNT and YENEEA. The CDR3 runs to 14 residues. CDR3 sequence reads: CASSSRSGLETQYF. For the CDR3, the DNA is TGTGCCAGCAGCTCCAGAAGCGGCCTGGAGACCCAGTACTTC.